The TCR beta chain described here comes from a study of blood T cell repertoires in COVID-19. Across the study: Material from acute and convalescent COVID-19 was sourced from the United States, Italy and Spain. PBMCs, B-cell-depleted T cells, or T cells provided the cDNA or gDNA that made up the material.

The trim removed 3 bases at V and 2 bases at J, leaving 10 bases unmatched. This CDR3 comprises 16 residues. Germline V lookup: CDR1 LGHNA, CDR2 YSLEER. In the study's own analysis: Researchers report that nucleated cell counts were estimated from reference gene primer amplification. Sequencing used immunoSEQ multiplex PCR; TCRdb keeps in-frame clones, though not all of them. V, J and clone size are taken as reported in that table, and D and trimming were inferred from the DNA itself. The repertoire consists of approximately 89,000 clones, with about 80% occurring once and the leading ten covering around 22%.

Sequenced material: peripheral blood. This receptor was obtained from a man aged 70-80 years with acute or convalescent COVID-19. This rearrangement joins TRBV4-3 to TRBJ2-7; 7 bases align to TRBD1. The CDR3 coding sequence is TGCGCCAGCAGCCAGAACCGGGACAGCATAACCTACGAGCAGTACTTC. This translates into CASSQNRDSITYEQYF.